This entry concerns a single T cell receptor beta chain. Its antigen is undetermined. The method was immunoSEQ multiplex PCR; TCRdb's version includes in-frame clones alone and lacks a portion of them. The sample includes over 95,000 clones, more than 70% of them seen just once. The sample belongs to a study of T cell responses to AZD1222 COVID-19 vaccine. General study points: As reported, nearly half of all spike-specific TCRs target variant regions that are unmutated. Donors were chiefly white British, with a greater number of females, and clonal diversity was perhaps underestimated.

There are 14 residues in the CDR3. Per germline, CDR1 LNHDA and CDR2 SQIVND (reference sequence). The V and J ends lost 5 bases and 2 bases respectively, with 12 bases between them. The specimen was peripheral blood, collected 28 days after the second AZD1222 dose. This clonotype was obtained from an adult who received the AZD1222 COVID-19 vaccine. The V call is TRBV19, the J call TRBJ2-5; D ambiguous. The CDR3 nucleotides are TGTGCCAGTAGTCTAACACAAGGGCAAGAGACCCAGTACTTC. Amino acids: CASSLTQGQETQYF.